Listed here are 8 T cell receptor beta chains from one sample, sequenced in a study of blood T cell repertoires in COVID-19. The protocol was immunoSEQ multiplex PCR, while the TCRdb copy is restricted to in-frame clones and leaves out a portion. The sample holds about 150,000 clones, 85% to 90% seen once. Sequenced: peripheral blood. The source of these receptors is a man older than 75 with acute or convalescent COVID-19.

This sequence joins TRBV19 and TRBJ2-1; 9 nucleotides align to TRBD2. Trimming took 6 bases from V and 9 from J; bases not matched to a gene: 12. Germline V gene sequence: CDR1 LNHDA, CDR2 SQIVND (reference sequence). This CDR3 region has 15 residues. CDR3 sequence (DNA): TGTGCCAGTAGAACTGGAGCGGGGGGCTGGGTTGAGCAGTTCTTC. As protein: CASRTGAGGWVEQFF.

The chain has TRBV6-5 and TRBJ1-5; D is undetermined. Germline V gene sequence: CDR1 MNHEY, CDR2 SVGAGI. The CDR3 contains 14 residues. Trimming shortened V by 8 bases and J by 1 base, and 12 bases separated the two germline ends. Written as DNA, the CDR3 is TGTGCCAGCGGGAGGGCCGTAAGCAATCAGCCCCAGCATTTT. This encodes CASGRAVSNQPQHF.

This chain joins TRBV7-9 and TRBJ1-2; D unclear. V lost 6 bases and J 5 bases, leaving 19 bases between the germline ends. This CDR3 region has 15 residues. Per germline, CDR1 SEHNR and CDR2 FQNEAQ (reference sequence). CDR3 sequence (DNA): TGTGCCAGCAGTCCTATGACGGGAGTTAGTTATGGCTACACCTTC. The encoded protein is CASSPMTGVSYGYTF.

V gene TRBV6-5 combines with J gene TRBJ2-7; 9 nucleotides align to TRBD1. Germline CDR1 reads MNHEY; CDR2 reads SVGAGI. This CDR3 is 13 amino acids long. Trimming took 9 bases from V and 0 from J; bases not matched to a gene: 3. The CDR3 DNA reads TGTGCCAGTATGACAGGGGGCTCCTACGAGCAGTACTTC. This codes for CASMTGGSYEQYF.

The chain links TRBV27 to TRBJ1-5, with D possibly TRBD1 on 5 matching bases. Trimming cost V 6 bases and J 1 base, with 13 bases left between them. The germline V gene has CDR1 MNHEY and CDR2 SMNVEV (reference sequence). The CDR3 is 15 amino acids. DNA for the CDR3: TGTGCCAGCAGGGAAGGGGTGATAAGCAATCAGCCCCAGCATTTT. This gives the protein CASREGVISNQPQHF.

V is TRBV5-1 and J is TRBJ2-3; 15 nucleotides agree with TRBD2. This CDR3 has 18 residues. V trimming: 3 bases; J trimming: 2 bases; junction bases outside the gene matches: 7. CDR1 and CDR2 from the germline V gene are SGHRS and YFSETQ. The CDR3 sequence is CASSSGTSGGSTTDTQYF. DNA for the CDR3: TGCGCCAGCAGCTCGGGGACTAGCGGGGGGTCGACCACAGATACGCAGTATTTT.

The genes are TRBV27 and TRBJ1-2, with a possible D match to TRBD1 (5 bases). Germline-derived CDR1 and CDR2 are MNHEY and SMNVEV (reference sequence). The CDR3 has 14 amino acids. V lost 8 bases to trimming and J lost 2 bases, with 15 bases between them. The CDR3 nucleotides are TGTGCCAGCCGGGAGTTACGGGGGAACTATGGCTACACCTTC. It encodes CASRELRGNYGYTF.

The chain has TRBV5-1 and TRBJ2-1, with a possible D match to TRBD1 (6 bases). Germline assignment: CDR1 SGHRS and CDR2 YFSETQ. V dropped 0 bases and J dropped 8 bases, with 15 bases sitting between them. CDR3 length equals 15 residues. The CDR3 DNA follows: TGCGCCAGCAGCTTGGTGGGGGCGATCGGGGATGAGCAGTTCTTC. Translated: CASSLVGAIGDEQFF.